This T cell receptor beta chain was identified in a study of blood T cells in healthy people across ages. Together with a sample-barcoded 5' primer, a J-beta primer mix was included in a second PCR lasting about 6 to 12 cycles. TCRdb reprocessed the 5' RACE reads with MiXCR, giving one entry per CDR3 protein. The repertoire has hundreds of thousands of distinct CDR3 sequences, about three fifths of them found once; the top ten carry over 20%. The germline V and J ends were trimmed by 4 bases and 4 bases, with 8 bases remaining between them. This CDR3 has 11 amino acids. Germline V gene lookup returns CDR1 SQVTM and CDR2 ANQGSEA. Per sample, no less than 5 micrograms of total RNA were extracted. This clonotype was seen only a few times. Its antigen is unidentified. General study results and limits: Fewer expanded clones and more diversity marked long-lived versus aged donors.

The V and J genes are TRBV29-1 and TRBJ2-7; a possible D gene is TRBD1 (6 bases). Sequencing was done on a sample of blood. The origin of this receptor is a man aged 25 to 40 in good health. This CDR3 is CSVGGQYEQYF. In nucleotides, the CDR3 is TGCAGCGTTGGTGGACAGTACGAGCAGTACTTC.